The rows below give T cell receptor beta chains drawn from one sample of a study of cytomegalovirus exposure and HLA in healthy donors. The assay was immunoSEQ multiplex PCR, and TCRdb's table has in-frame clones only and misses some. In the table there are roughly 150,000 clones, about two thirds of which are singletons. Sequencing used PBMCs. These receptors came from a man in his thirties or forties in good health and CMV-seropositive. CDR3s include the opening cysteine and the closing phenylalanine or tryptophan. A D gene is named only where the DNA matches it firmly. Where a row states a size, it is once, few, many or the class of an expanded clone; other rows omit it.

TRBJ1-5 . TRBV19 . CASRRLTSNQPQHF TGTGCCAGTAGGAGACTGACTAGCAATCAGCCCCAGCATTTT
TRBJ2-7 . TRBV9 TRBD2 CASSGLSGRADEQYF TGTGCCAGCAGCGGACTCAGCGGGAGGGCCGACGAGCAGTACTTC
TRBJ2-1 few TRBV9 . CASSVEGLTAGNEQFF TGTGCCAGCAGCGTAGAGGGCTTAACGGCGGGCAATGAGCAGTTCTTC
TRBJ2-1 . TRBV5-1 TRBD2 CASSLVLGLAYLPYNEQFF TGCGCCAGCAGCTTGGTACTTGGACTAGCGTATCTCCCCTACAATGAGCAGTTCTTC
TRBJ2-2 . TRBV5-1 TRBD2 CASSSQGLAGVGSTGELFF TGCGCCAGCAGCTCCCAAGGGCTAGCGGGAGTTGGAAGCACCGGGGAGCTGTTTTTT
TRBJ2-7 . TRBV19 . CASSLAVSSYEQYF TGTGCCAGTAGTTTAGCTGTGAGCTCCTACGAGCAGTACTTC
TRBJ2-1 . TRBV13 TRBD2 CASRVGGLADSYNEQFF TGTGCCAGCAGGGTCGGGGGACTAGCAGACTCCTACAATGAGCAGTTCTTC
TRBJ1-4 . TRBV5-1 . CASSLDSATNEKLFF TGCGCCAGCAGCCTCGACAGTGCAACTAATGAAAAACTGTTTTTT
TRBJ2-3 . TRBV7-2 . CASSSRLVGTQYF TGTGCCAGCAGCTCGCGACTAGTAGGTACGCAGTATTTT
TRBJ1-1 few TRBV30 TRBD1 CAWRGTGIAEAFF TGTGCCTGGAGGGGGACAGGGATAGCTGAAGCTTTCTTT
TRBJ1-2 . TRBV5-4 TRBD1 CASSSRGLNGYTF TGTGCCAGCAGCTCTAGGGGGCTCAATGGCTACACCTTC
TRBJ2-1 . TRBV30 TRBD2 CAWSIYGTSSWVHEQFF TGTGCCTGGAGTATTTACGGGACTAGCAGTTGGGTTCATGAGCAGTTCTTC
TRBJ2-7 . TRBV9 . CASSVDSGGLVYEQYF TGTGCCAGCAGCGTAGACAGTGGGGGGTTGGTATACGAGCAGTACTTC
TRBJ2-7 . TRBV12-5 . CASGLALVSYEQYF TGTGCTAGTGGTTTGGCCCTAGTGTCCTACGAGCAGTACTTC
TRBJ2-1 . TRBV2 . CASKSGSYNEQFF TGTGCCAGTAAGAGCGGGTCCTACAATGAGCAGTTCTTC
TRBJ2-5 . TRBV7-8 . CASSPLGQLIGGETQYF TGTGCCAGCAGCCCCTTGGGACAGCTGATAGGGGGGGAGACCCAGTACTTC
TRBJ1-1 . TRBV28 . CASSLALVEAFF TGTGCCAGCAGTTTAGCGTTAGTCGAAGCTTTCTTT
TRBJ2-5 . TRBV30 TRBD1 CAWSAGTGGRETQYF TGTGCCTGGAGTGCTGGGACAGGGGGAAGAGAGACCCAGTACTTC
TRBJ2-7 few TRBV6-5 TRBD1 CASSPRQGRREQYF TGTGCCAGCAGCCCCCGACAGGGGCGCCGCGAGCAGTACTTC
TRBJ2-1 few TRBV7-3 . CASSFPREGEQFF TGTGCCAGCAGCTTCCCTAGAGAGGGCGAGCAGTTCTTC
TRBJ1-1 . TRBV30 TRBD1 CAGDRENTEAFF TGTGCAGGGGACAGGGAGAACACTGAAGCTTTCTTT
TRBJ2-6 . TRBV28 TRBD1 CASSLDRVAGANVLTF TGTGCCAGCAGTTTAGACAGGGTGGCTGGGGCCAACGTCCTGACTTTC
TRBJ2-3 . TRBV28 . CASSDLQGTNTQYF TGTGCCAGCAGTGACCTTCAGGGGACGAATACGCAGTATTTT
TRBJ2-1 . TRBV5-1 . CASSLGLTANEQFF TGCGCCAGCAGCTTGGGGTTGACAGCTAATGAGCAGTTCTTC
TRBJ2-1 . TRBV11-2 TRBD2 CASSRLAGGGYNEQFF TGTGCCAGCAGTCGACTAGCGGGAGGGGGATACAATGAGCAGTTCTTC
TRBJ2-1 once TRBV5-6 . CASSLAVGQNNEQFF TGTGCCAGCAGCTTGGCAGTCGGACAGAACAATGAGCAGTTCTTC
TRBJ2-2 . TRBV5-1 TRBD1 CASSWQSGGNTGELFF TGCGCCAGCAGCTGGCAATCAGGGGGGAACACCGGGGAGCTGTTTTTT
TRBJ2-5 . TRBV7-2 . CASSLVAGPVLETQYF TGTGCCAGCAGCTTAGTGGCAGGGCCTGTTTTAGAGACCCAGTACTTC
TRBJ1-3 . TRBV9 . CASSVGSSGNTIYF TGTGCCAGCAGCGTAGGGAGTTCTGGAAACACCATATATTTT
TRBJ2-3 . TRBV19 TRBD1 CASATGQGTDTQYF TGTGCCAGTGCTACGGGACAGGGGACAGATACGCAGTATTTT
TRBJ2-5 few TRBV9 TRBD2 CASSPNAGRENPRETQYF TGTGCCAGCAGCCCCAACGCGGGGCGGGAGAACCCCAGGGAGACCCAGTACTTC
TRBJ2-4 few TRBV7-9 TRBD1 CASSSSTGGIKNIQYF TGTGCCAGCAGCTCGTCGACAGGGGGCATCAAAAACATTCAGTACTTC
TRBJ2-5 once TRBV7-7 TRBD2 CASSPLAGSSGTQYF TGTGCCAGCAGCCCTTTAGCGGGATCAAGTGGAACCCAGTACTTC
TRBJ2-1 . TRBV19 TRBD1 CASSIDTYPTGGSVRDSEQFF TGTGCCAGTAGTATAGACACCTACCCGACAGGGGGTTCGGTCCGAGACAGTGAGCAGTTCTTC
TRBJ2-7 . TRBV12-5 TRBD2 CASGLVIRSGSEDQNEQYF TGTGCTAGTGGTTTGGTAATCAGGAGCGGGAGTGAGGATCAGAACGAGCAGTACTTC
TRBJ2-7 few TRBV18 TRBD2 CASSPSSGSPYEQYF TGTGCCAGCTCACCAAGTAGCGGGAGCCCGTACGAGCAGTACTTC
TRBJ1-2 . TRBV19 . CASNLPREGWDGYTF TGTGCCAGTAACCTTCCGAGAGAGGGCTGGGATGGCTACACCTTC
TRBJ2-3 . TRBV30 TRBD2 CAWSVKRTSGRRGTDTQYF TGTGCCTGGAGTGTGAAAAGGACTAGCGGGAGGCGAGGTACAGATACGCAGTATTTT
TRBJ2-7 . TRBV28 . CASSSSGIRTYEQYF TGTGCCAGCAGTTCCTCAGGGATCCGTACCTACGAGCAGTACTTC
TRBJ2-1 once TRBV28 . CASSLYRPNYNEQFF TGTGCCAGCAGTTTATACAGACCCAATTACAATGAGCAGTTCTTC
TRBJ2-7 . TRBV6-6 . CASSGNRGGSHEQYF TGTGCCAGCAGTGGGAACAGGGGAGGTAGTCACGAGCAGTACTTC
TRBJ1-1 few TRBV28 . CASSLLAGGRTEAFF TGTGCCAGCAGTTTACTGGCCGGGGGACGCACTGAAGCTTTCTTT
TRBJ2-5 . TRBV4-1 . CASSQAPGIRETQYF TGCGCCAGCAGCCAAGCGCCAGGGATTAGGGAGACCCAGTACTTC
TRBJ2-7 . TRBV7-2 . CASSPPWSPYEQYF TGTGCCAGCAGCCCTCCTTGGAGTCCCTACGAGCAGTACTTC
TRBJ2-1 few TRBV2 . CASSESDSSYNEQFF TGTGCCAGCAGCGAATCGGACAGCTCCTACAATGAGCAGTTCTTC
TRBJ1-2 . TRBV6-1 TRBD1 CASSRTGQEYGYTF TGTGCCAGCAGCCGGACAGGTCAGGAATATGGCTACACCTTC
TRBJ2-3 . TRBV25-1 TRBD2 CASSEDLGGDTDTQYF TGTGCCAGCAGTGAGGACCTTGGGGGGGACACAGATACGCAGTATTTT
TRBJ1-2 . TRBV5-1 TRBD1 CASSPDFYPGTGGTYGYTF TGCGCCAGCAGTCCCGACTTCTATCCTGGGACAGGGGGGACTTATGGCTACACCTTC
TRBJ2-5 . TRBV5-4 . CASSYILETQYF TGTGCCAGCAGCTATATTCTCGAGACCCAGTACTTC
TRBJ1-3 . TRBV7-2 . CASIYPRGTKEWNTIYF TGTGCCAGCATCTACCCGCGGGGCACCAAGGAGTGGAACACCATATATTTT
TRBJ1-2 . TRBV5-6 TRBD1 CASSLRQGAYGYTF TGTGCCAGCAGCCTAAGGCAGGGGGCGTATGGCTACACCTTC
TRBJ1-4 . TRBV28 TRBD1 CASSFRDRFNEKLFF TGTGCCAGCAGTTTTAGGGACAGATTTAATGAAAAACTGTTTTTT
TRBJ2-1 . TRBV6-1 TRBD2 CASSVGLAGVDEQFF TGTGCCAGCAGTGTGGGACTAGCGGGAGTCGATGAGCAGTTCTTC
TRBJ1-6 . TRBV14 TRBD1 CASSHAGGSPLHF TGTGCCAGCAGCCATGCAGGGGGCTCACCCCTCCACTTT
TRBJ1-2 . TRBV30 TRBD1 CAWSGGQPGSDGYTF TGTGCCTGGAGTGGGGGACAGCCCGGCTCTGATGGCTACACCTTC